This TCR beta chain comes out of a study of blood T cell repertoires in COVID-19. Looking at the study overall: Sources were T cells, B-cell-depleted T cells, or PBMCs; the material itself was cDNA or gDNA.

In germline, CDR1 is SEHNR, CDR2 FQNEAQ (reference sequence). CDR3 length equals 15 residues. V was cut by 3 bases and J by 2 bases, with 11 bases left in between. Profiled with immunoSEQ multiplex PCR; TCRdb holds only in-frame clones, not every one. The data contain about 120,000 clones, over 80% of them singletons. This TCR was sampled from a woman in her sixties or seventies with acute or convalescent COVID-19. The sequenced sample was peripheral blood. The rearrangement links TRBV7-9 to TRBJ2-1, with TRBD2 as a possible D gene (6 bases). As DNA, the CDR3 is TGTGCCAGCAGCTTTGGAGGGGACGCCTACAATGAGCAGTTCTTC. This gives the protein CASSFGGDAYNEQFF.